Here is one T cell receptor (beta chain) with its context. Per the study methods: Amplification of reference gene primers was used by the study to estimate nucleated cell counts. The repertoire was sequenced with immunoSEQ multiplex PCR; TCRdb's copy has only in-frame clones and lacks some. The V and J calls and clone size were taken over from that table, and D and trimming were inferred from the DNA. The sample lists around 220,000 clones, around 83% seen once, with 8% to 10% in the top ten. This entry comes from a study of blood T cell repertoires in COVID-19. Study overall: The study drew acute and convalescent COVID-19 samples from the United States, Italy and Spain. In each case, the material was cDNA or gDNA derived from T cells, B-cell-depleted T cells, or PBMCs.

Germline CDR1 reads SGHTA; CDR2 reads FQGTGA. CDR3 size: 14 residues. Trimming cost V 5 bases and J 7 bases; bases outside gene matches: 8. The chain employs TRBV7-3 and TRBJ2-3; 8 bases are shared with TRBD2. This receptor was identified in a woman older than 75 with COVID-19, enrolled during active disease. The sample comprised peripheral blood. CDR3 in amino acids: CASSPGLARNTQYF. The CDR3 DNA reads TGTGCCAGCAGCCCAGGACTAGCCCGGAATACGCAGTATTTT.